Listed below are T cell receptor beta chains from one sample, sequenced in a study of T cell repertoires in cytomegalovirus infection. Using its own MiXCR run on the reads, TCRdb lists one record per CDR3 protein. The sample has just over 150,000 distinct CDR3 sequences; 23% are singletons. Specimen: PBMCs. These receptor sequences come from a human donor in good health (CMV status not recorded). Some clones in this sample may be carry-over from other donors' samples. The CDR3 runs from the conserved cysteine through the conserved F or W. D genes are given only for firm matches. Clone size is stated in some rows and not others, as once, few, many or a class when expanded.

D: TRBD2; size: few; V: TRBV15; J: TRBJ2-7; DNA: TGTGCCACCAGCAAGGGACTAGCGGGAGCGGCATGGGGCTACGAGCAGTACTTC; CDR3: CATSKGLAGAAWGYEQYF
D: .; size: .; V: TRBV5-4; J: TRBJ1-1; DNA: TGTGCCAGCAAGCGAGGAGGTGTGAACACTGAAGCTTTCTTT; CDR3: CASKRGGVNTEAFF
D: TRBD1; size: .; V: TRBV2; J: TRBJ1-6; DNA: TGTGCCAGCAGTCGACAGGGCATAAGGGATTCACCCCTCCACTTT; CDR3: CASSRQGIRDSPLHF
D: TRBD1; size: few; V: TRBV14; J: TRBJ1-2; DNA: TGTGCCAGCAGCCAGACAGGGGGGGACTATGGCTACACCTTC; CDR3: CASSQTGGDYGYTF
D: .; size: .; V: TRBV6-5; J: TRBJ2-7; DNA: TGTGCCAGCAAGGCGGAACGCGAGCAGTACTTC; CDR3: CASKAEREQYF
D: .; size: many; V: TRBV7-8; J: TRBJ1-3; DNA: TGTGCCAGCAGCTTAGATTCGCAGTTCTCTGGAAACACCATATATTTT; CDR3: CASSLDSQFSGNTIYF
D: TRBD1; size: few; V: TRBV9; J: TRBJ2-1; DNA: TGTGCCAGCAGCGTAGTGGGACAGCTTTACAATGAGCAGTTCTTC; CDR3: CASSVVGQLYNEQFF
D: TRBD1; size: few; V: TRBV7-3; J: TRBJ2-1; DNA: TGTGCCAGCAGCATAACGCCCAAACAGGGGGCCACCTACAATGAGCAGTTCTTC; CDR3: CASSITPKQGATYNEQFF
D: TRBD2; size: .; V: TRBV9; J: TRBJ2-1; DNA: TGTGCCAGCAGCGTAAGCGGGACTGGCTACAATGAGCAGTTCTTC; CDR3: CASSVSGTGYNEQFF
D: TRBD1; size: few; V: TRBV20-1; J: TRBJ2-1; DNA: TGCAGTGCTAGCAGGGGGTGGAGTCCTAGCTCCTACAATGAGCAGTTCTTC; CDR3: CSASRGWSPSSYNEQFF
D: .; size: many; V: TRBV12-3/TRBV12-4; J: TRBJ1-4; DNA: TGTGCCAGCAGTTTCTCCGGGTTTAATGAAAAACTGTTTTTT; CDR3: CASSFSGFNEKLFF
D: .; size: few; V: TRBV7-2; J: TRBJ1-1; DNA: TGTGCCAGCAGCTTATTCAGGGGCAGGGGGAACACTGAAGCTTTCTTT; CDR3: CASSLFRGRGNTEAFF
D: .; size: few; V: TRBV6-6; J: TRBJ2-1; DNA: TGTGCCAGCAGTTCGACCAATGAGCAGTTCTTC; CDR3: CASSSTNEQFF
D: .; size: many; V: TRBV28; J: TRBJ1-5; DNA: TGTGCCAGCGGCAACGGGGGGGGCAGCAATCAGCCCCAGCATTTT; CDR3: CASGNGGGSNQPQHF
D: .; size: few; V: TRBV12-3/TRBV12-4; J: TRBJ2-3; DNA: TGTGCCAGCAGTTTAAATACAGTCACAGATACGCAGTATTTT; CDR3: CASSLNTVTDTQYF
D: .; size: .; V: TRBV14; J: TRBJ2-1; DNA: TGTGCCAGCAGCCAAGATCAATGGGCGGGGGCGACCCAGTTCTTC; CDR3: CASSQDQWAGATQFF
D: .; size: few; V: TRBV7-9; J: TRBJ1-4; DNA: TGTGCCAGCAGCGTCCCGACGGCAACTAATGAAAAACTGTTTTTT; CDR3: CASSVPTATNEKLFF
D: .; size: .; V: TRBV7-6; J: TRBJ2-5; DNA: TGTGCCAGCAGCCGAGAGATGGGGCGACAAGAGACCCAGTGCTTC; CDR3: CASSREMGRQETQCF
D: .; size: .; V: TRBV11-2; J: TRBJ2-7; DNA: TGTGCCAGCAGCGGCGATGCCATAGTGGGGGGGCCTATCCACGAGCAGTACTTC; CDR3: CASSGDAIVGGPIHEQYF
D: TRBD1; size: .; V: TRBV7-9; J: TRBJ2-7; DNA: TGTGCCAGCAGCTCCACCGGGACAGGGGTACACGTGCAGTACTTC; CDR3: CASSSTGTGVHVQYF
D: TRBD1; size: many; V: TRBV7-3; J: TRBJ1-1; DNA: TGTGCCAGCAGCGCTGGACAGGGGCACAACACTGAAGCTTTCTTT; CDR3: CASSAGQGHNTEAFF
D: TRBD1; size: many; V: TRBV7-2; J: TRBJ1-1; DNA: TGTGCCAGCAGCTTAGGAGGGACAGGAAACACTGAAGCTTTCTTT; CDR3: CASSLGGTGNTEAFF
D: TRBD2; size: .; V: TRBV7-3; J: TRBJ2-3; DNA: TGTGCCAGCAGCTTAACTGGGACTAGCGGCACAGATACGCAGTATTTT; CDR3: CASSLTGTSGTDTQYF
D: TRBD1; size: .; V: TRBV12-3/TRBV12-4; J: TRBJ1-2; DNA: TGTGCCAGCAGTTTATCAGGGGGCTTTGGCTACACCTTC; CDR3: CASSLSGGFGYTF
D: TRBD2; size: many; V: TRBV7-2; J: TRBJ2-1; DNA: TGTGCCAGCAGCTTATCCCGAACTAGCGGGTACAATGAGCAGTTCTTC; CDR3: CASSLSRTSGYNEQFF
D: .; size: .; V: TRBV11-2; J: TRBJ1-2; DNA: TGTGCCAGCAGCCCAGGGGTATCCTATGGCTACACCTTC; CDR3: CASSPGVSYGYTF
D: TRBD1; size: .; V: TRBV6-2/TRBV6-3; J: TRBJ1-1; DNA: TGTGCCAGCAGTTACAGGGGGCAGGGGGCATTGACTGAAGCTTTCTTT; CDR3: CASSYRGQGALTEAFF
D: .; size: .; V: TRBV7-9; J: TRBJ2-1; DNA: TGTGCCAGCAGCTTAGCGCTAGGACGGTACAATGAGCAGTTCTTC; CDR3: CASSLALGRYNEQFF
D: .; size: few; V: TRBV5-1; J: TRBJ2-3; DNA: TGCGCCAGCAGCTTGATGGGGAGCAGTAGCACAGATACGCAGTATTTT; CDR3: CASSLMGSSSTDTQYF